The 10 T cell receptor beta chains given below trace back to one sample, sequenced in a study of blood T cell repertoires in COVID-19. Measured with immunoSEQ multiplex PCR; TCRdb has only the in-frame clones, and not every one. The data hold some 160,000 clones, with under 95% observed a single time. Sequenced: peripheral blood. These receptors were collected from a man aged 18 to 29 with COVID-19, enrolled during active disease.

This chain uses TRBV13 with TRBJ1-1; D is unclear. Per the germline V gene, CDR1 is PRHDT and CDR2 is FYEKMQ (reference sequence). V was clipped by 0 bases and J by 10 bases, with 12 bases between them. The CDR3 has 13 amino acids. The CDR3 spells CASSLGRQVRAFF. The CDR3 DNA reads as TGTGCCAGCAGCTTAGGCCGGCAGGTTCGAGCTTTCTTT.

This clone was observed a single time. The chain employs TRBV7-2 and TRBJ2-1, with D possibly matching TRBD2 (5 bases). V was cut by 2 bases and J by 5 bases, with 10 bases left in between. CDR1 is SGHTA and CDR2 is FQGNSA in the germline V gene. The CDR3 loop spans 14 amino acids. The CDR3 coding sequence is TGTGCCAGCAGCTTAATGAGCGGTAACAATGAGCAGTTCTTC. It is translated as CASSLMSGNNEQFF.

The chain is built from TRBV3-1 (or the pseudogene TRBV3-2) and TRBJ2-5; 13 nucleotides agree with TRBD2. This CDR3 has 14 residues. Germline values: CDR1 LGHDT, CDR2 YNNKEL (reference sequence). J gave up 5 bases and V 6 bases, and 3 bases lay outside the gene matches. The CDR3 coding sequence is TGTGCCAGCAGACTAGCGGGAGGGCCCGAGACCCAGTACTTC. This encodes CASRLAGGPETQYF.

The genes are TRBV28 and TRBJ1-6, with no clear D. The germline V gene encodes CDR1 MDHEN and CDR2 SYDVKM. V gave up 6 bases and J gave up 0 bases, with 15 bases separating them. The length of the CDR3 is 17 residues. The CDR3 loop reads CASSPPAASSYNSPLHF. CDR3 nucleotide sequence: TGTGCCAGCAGCCCCCCCGCGGCAAGCTCCTATAATTCACCCCTCCACTTT. The full variable domain, in which reference TRBV28 and TRBJ1-6 provide the parts outside the CDR3, is DVKVTQSSRYLVKRTGEKVFLECVQDMDHENMFWYRQDPGLGLRLIYFSYDVKMKEKGDIPEGYSVSREKKERFSLILESASTNQTSMYLCASSPPAASSYNSPLHFGNGTRLTVT.

The sample holds one count of this clone. This sequence joins TRBV27 and TRBJ1-6; 8 nucleotides align to TRBD1. The CDR3 has 18 residues. CDR1 and CDR2 (germline): MNHEY, SMNVEV (reference sequence). V lost 8 bases, J lost 0 bases, and 12 bases stayed unmatched. CDR3 loop: CASPCQDRASSYNSPLHF. DNA for the CDR3: TGTGCCAGCCCCTGTCAGGACAGGGCGAGCTCCTATAATTCACCCCTCCACTTT.

This rearrangement joins TRBV9 to TRBJ2-3; 10 nucleotides agree with TRBD2. Germline CDR1 is SGDLS and CDR2 is YYNGEE. V dropped 0 bases and J dropped 2; count of bases not matched to a gene: 6. The CDR3 extends over 17 amino acids. CDR3 DNA: TGTGCCAGCAGCGTAGGAGGGAGCGGGAGGGCCACAGATACGCAGTATTTT. Protein sequence: CASSVGGSGRATDTQYF.

The chain couples TRBV7-2 to TRBJ2-7; 8 bases match TRBD2. V gave up 4 bases and J gave up 2 bases; unmatched junction bases: 7. CDR1 is SGHTA and CDR2 is FQGNSA in the germline V gene. The CDR3 loop spans 15 amino acids. The chain's CDR3 is CASSSNRGGTYEQYF. The CDR3 DNA reads TGTGCCAGCAGCTCAAACCGGGGGGGCACCTACGAGCAGTACTTC.

V and J are TRBV9 and TRBJ1-1; D unresolved. The V gene lost 2 bases and the J gene lost 1 base, with 12 bases spanning the gap. CDR1 is SGDLS, CDR2 YYNGEE, per germline. This CDR3 contains 15 residues. Here the CDR3 reads CASSVALGENTEAFF. The CDR3 DNA reads TGTGCCAGCAGCGTCGCCCTGGGAGAGAACACTGAAGCTTTCTTT.

Here the CDR3 DNA reads TGTGCCAGCAGCCAGGACAGAGAGGGCTACACCTTC. Its protein product is CASSQDREGYTF. The chain carries TRBV5-4 and TRBJ1-2; maybe TRBD1 (6 bases). Between the trimmed V and J ends, which lost 4 bases and 8 bases, there was a span of 12 bases. CDR1 is SGHNT, CDR2 YYREEE, per germline (reference sequence). The CDR3 length is 12 residues.

The DNA for the CDR3 is TGTGCCAGCAGCTTGACAGGTCGTTTTACCGGGGAGCTGTTTTTT. This sequence encodes CASSLTGRFTGELFF. V gene TRBV5-4 combines with J gene TRBJ2-2; possibly TRBD1 for D (5 bases). V dropped 1 base and J dropped 5 bases, with 12 bases sitting between them. The CDR3 totals 15 residues. Germline CDR1 and CDR2: SGHNT and YYREEE (reference sequence). Full variable domain (rest looked up from reference TRBV5-4 and TRBJ2-2): ETGVTQSPTHLIKTRGQQVTLRCSSQSGHNTVSWYQQALGQGPQFIFQYYREEENGRGNFPPRFSGLQFPNYSSELNVNALELDDSALYLCASSLTGRFTGELFFGEGSRLTVL.